This T cell receptor (beta chain) derives from a study of T cell repertoires in cytomegalovirus infection. At the level of the study: Recently identified HLA-C-restricted CMV epitopes were among the peptides used. A matching HLA type, together with CMV infection, was signaled by public TCR beta signatures.

Via MiXCR, TCRdb re-called the reads, giving one row per CDR3 protein. This table holds some 940,000 distinct CDR3 sequences, roughly 31% found once. Points from the study as a whole: Cumulative frequency (of public TCR beta family members) identified carriers of CMV plus the relevant HLA. Across the ex vivo response, the dominant clonotypes were HLA-C-restricted CMV-specific TCR beta clonotypes.

The CDR3 extends over 13 amino acids. CDR1 and CDR2 (germline): SGHVS, FNYEAQ. With 0 bases removed from V and 2 bases from J, the gap between germline ends came to 4 bases. This clonotype occurred many times. Its target is unknown. The TCR sequence derives from a human donor in good health (CMV status not recorded). Some clones in this sample may be carry-over from other donors' samples. This chain uses TRBV7-6 with TRBJ1-2, with unresolved D. The sample was cultured CD8+ T cells from PBMCs, taken from culture after CMV antigen stimulation. CDR3 coding DNA: TGTGCCAGCAGCTTAGCAGAAAACTATGGCTACACCTTC. This encodes CASSLAENYGYTF.